This TCR beta chain was retrieved from a study of response to subunit inactivated influenza vaccine. Whole-study results and caveats: Few additional T cells are recruited per seasonal influenza vaccination, authors suggested.

TCRdb itself ran the RT-PCR reads through MiXCR, one entry per CDR3 protein. This table holds 530,000 or so distinct CDR3 sequences, 10% to 15% found once. J gave up 0 bases and V 4 bases, and 3 bases lay outside the gene matches. CDR1 is SNHLY, CDR2 FYNNEI, per germline. CDR3 length: 16 residues. This clonotype appeared a few times. The antigen is unknown. This TCR derives from a man between 45 and 60 years old who received an inactivated influenza vaccine. Specimen: PBMCs from blood, collected on the day of vaccination. The chain is built from TRBV2 and TRBJ1-3; 10 positions agree with TRBD1. CDR3: CASSVGQGNSGNTIYF. CDR3 nucleotide sequence: TGTGCCAGCAGTGTGGGACAGGGGAACTCTGGAAACACCATATATTTT.